These 28 T cell receptor beta chains share one sample of origin, sequenced in a study of OX40 agonist ivuxolimab in advanced cancers. The protocol used for the library was the immunoSEQ multiplex PCR assay. TCRdb took over this immuneACCESS table, retaining in-frame rearrangements with V and J assigned. Such tables are incomplete; in checked studies, under half of the missing clones stem from an unresolved V gene, and the remainder is unexplained. The sample table records 65,000 to 90,000 clones; 75% to 90% of these occur just once. 11% of the sample is in the top ten clones. Sequences were derived from CD4+ or CD8+ T cells sorted from blood, sampled in a trial of the OX40 agonist ivuxolimab. All receptors derive from an adult with an advanced solid tumor such as melanoma, head and neck, liver or kidney cancer.

The gene calls are TRBV10-1 and TRBJ2-5; D may be TRBD2 (5 bases). The germline V gene encodes CDR1 WNHNN and CDR2 SYGVQD (reference sequence). V was trimmed by 4 bases and J by 2 bases, leaving 8 bases between them. The CDR3 is made up of 13 amino acids. CDR3 loop: CASSAGEQETQYF. CDR3 DNA: TGCGCCAGCAGTGCCGGGGAACAAGAGACCCAGTACTTC.

The J gene is TRBJ2-3, the V gene TRBV4-1; 7 bases match TRBD2. Germline values: CDR1 MGHRA, CDR2 YSYEKL. The J segment lost 4 bases and the V segment lost 1 base, leaving 8 bases of the junction unmatched. The CDR3 loop spans 16 amino acids. The CDR3 bases are TGCGCCAGCAGCCAAGTCCCAGCGGGAATGGCAGATACGCAGTATTTT. Residues: CASSQVPAGMADTQYF.

This chain joins TRBV19 and TRBJ1-1, with D possibly being TRBD1 (6 bases). The CDR3 is 13 amino acids. V dropped 6 bases and J dropped 2 bases, with 10 bases sitting between them. CDR1 and CDR2 (germline): LNHDA, SQIVND (reference sequence). Written as DNA, the CDR3 is TGTGCCAGTAGATGGGGGGGCAACACTGAAGCTTTCTTT. This sequence encodes CASRWGGNTEAFF.

The chain uses TRBV6-5 and TRBJ1-5, with D maybe TRBD1 (5 bases). CDR3 length equals 14 residues. Trimming cost V 2 bases and J 4 bases, with 9 bases left between them. The germline CDR1 and CDR2 sequences are MNHEY and SVGAGI. This CDR3 reads CASSYPGTNQPQHF. The CDR3 nucleotides are TGTGCCAGCAGTTACCCCGGGACGAATCAGCCCCAGCATTTT.

The rearrangement uses TRBV28 and TRBJ2-7; D is ambiguous. Trimming took 2 bases from V and 0 from J, leaving 5 bases between them. The CDR3 is 13 residues long. The V gene's germline CDR1 is MDHEN and CDR2 SYDVKM. The CDR3 coding sequence is TGTGCCAGCAGTTTAAGGGACTCCTACGAGCAGTACTTC. This codes for CASSLRDSYEQYF.

This chain links TRBV2 with TRBJ2-3; D is ambiguous. CDR3 length: 15 residues. The V end was cut by 7 bases, the J end by 2 bases, with 16 bases between. Germline V gene lookup returns CDR1 SNHLY and CDR2 FYNNEI. CDR3 protein: CASTGSYAPTDTQYF. The CDR3 DNA reads as TGTGCCAGCACAGGTTCTTACGCCCCCACAGATACGCAGTATTTT.

This clone has only a few counts. The genes are TRBV6-5 and TRBJ2-3, with 8 bases that match TRBD2. The germline V gene has CDR1 MNHEY and CDR2 SVGAGI. The CDR3 runs 14 residues. The V gene end was trimmed by 5 bases and the J gene end by 3 bases; junction bases not matched to a gene: 4. The CDR3 DNA reads TGTGCCAGCAGTGTTAGCGGGACAACAGATACGCAGTATTTT. As protein: CASSVSGTTDTQYF.

The J gene is TRBJ2-3, the V gene TRBV11-3, with a tentative D call TRBD2 (6 bases). Germline CDR1 is SGHNT and CDR2 is YENEEA. This CDR3 contains 15 residues. V dropped 0 bases and J dropped 2 bases, with 9 bases sitting between them. The DNA of the CDR3 is TGTGCCAGCAGCTTAGAGGAGGGCGTCACAGATACGCAGTATTTT. Protein product: CASSLEEGVTDTQYF.

The chain uses TRBV18 and TRBJ1-2; D remains unclear. The V and J ends lost 1 base and 4 bases respectively, with 13 bases between them. Germline V gene lookup returns CDR1 KGHSH and CDR2 LQKENI. The CDR3 is made up of 15 amino acids. In nucleotides, the CDR3 is TGTGCCAGCTCACCACAGGGCTCCCCGCTCTATGGCTACACCTTC. Its translation is CASSPQGSPLYGYTF.

The chain employs TRBV18 and TRBJ2-7, with 10 bases lining up with TRBD1. The trim removed 8 bases at V and 4 bases at J, leaving 11 bases unmatched. The CDR3 is made up of 15 amino acids. Looked up from germline, CDR1 is KGHSH and CDR2 is LQKENI. The CDR3: CASRDGQGVWYEQYF. The DNA of the CDR3 is TGTGCCAGCCGAGACGGACAGGGGGTTTGGTACGAGCAGTACTTC.

The gene calls are TRBV6-1 and TRBJ1-4, with D perhaps TRBD1 (5 bases). The CDR3 covers 15 residues. In germline, CDR1 is MNHNS, CDR2 SASEGT. V lost 1 base and J lost 7, with 13 bases in between. The CDR3 spells CASSEEPGRGEKLFF. In nucleotides, the CDR3 is TGTGCCAGCAGTGAAGAGCCAGGGAGGGGTGAAAAACTGTTTTTT.

The V gene is TRBV4-1, the J gene TRBJ1-4; D perhaps matches TRBD1 (5 bases). Germline CDR1 and CDR2: MGHRA and YSYEKL. The V end was cut by 0 bases, the J end by 8 bases, with 16 bases between. This CDR3 contains 16 residues. This chain's CDR3 is CASSQEPQGWGEKLFF. Here the CDR3 DNA reads TGCGCCAGCAGCCAAGAACCCCAGGGTTGGGGAGAAAAACTGTTTTTT.

The genes are TRBV6-5 and TRBJ1-2, with 7 bases that match TRBD1. Germline V gives CDR1 MNHEY, CDR2 SVGAGI. There are 14 residues in the CDR3. V shed 5 bases and J 7 bases; nucleotides not matched to a gene: 10. In nucleotides, the CDR3 is TGTGCCAGCAGTCCGAGACAGGGAAGGGGTGGCTACACCTTC. Translated, it gives CASSPRQGRGGYTF.

This clone was seen only once. This chain connects TRBV4-1 to TRBJ2-3; 7 nucleotides align to TRBD2. CDR1 is MGHRA, CDR2 YSYEKL, per germline. Unmatched junction bases numbered 6, after V lost 1 base and J lost 2 bases. The CDR3 contains 16 residues. The CDR3: CASSQGEGPNTDTQYF. CDR3 in DNA: TGCGCCAGCAGCCAAGGGGAGGGCCCAAACACAGATACGCAGTATTTT.

This sequence joins TRBV5-4 and TRBJ2-3; D uncertain. The CDR3 has 16 residues. Between the trimmed V and J ends, which lost 0 bases and 0 bases, there was a span of 11 bases. CDR1 SGHNT and CDR2 YYREEE come from the germline V gene (reference sequence). The chain's CDR3 is CASSLVAEPSTDTQYF. The CDR3, as DNA: TGTGCCAGCAGCTTGGTCGCGGAGCCTAGCACAGATACGCAGTATTTT.

The V gene is TRBV2, the J gene TRBJ1-3, with D possibly matching TRBD1 (6 bases). The CDR3 has 14 residues. Germline V gene sequence: CDR1 SNHLY, CDR2 FYNNEI. CDR3 sequence: CVTEGHFSGNTIYF. The CDR3 nucleotides are TGTGTCACGGAGGGACACTTCTCTGGAAACACCATATATTTT.

The rearrangement joins TRBV27 to TRBJ2-7, with 7 bases fitting TRBD1. The trim removed 6 bases at V and 2 bases at J, leaving 1 base unmatched. The CDR3 loop spans 12 amino acids. Germline V gives CDR1 MNHEY, CDR2 SMNVEV (reference sequence). DNA for the CDR3: TGTGCCAGCAGGGGGACAGCCTACGAGCAGTACTTC. This translates into CASRGTAYEQYF.

The rearrangement links TRBV11-2 to TRBJ1-2; the D gene is possibly TRBD1 (5 bases). CDR3 length equals 14 residues. From germline, CDR1 is SGHAT and CDR2 FQNNGV. Trimming took off 3 bases at V and 4 bases at J, with 12 bases between the two ends. CDR3 DNA: TGTGCCAGCAGCTTCCTCGGGACGGTCTATGGCTACACCTTC. Translated, it gives CASSFLGTVYGYTF.

V gene TRBV27 combines with J gene TRBJ2-1, with D possibly being TRBD2 (5 bases). The germline V and J ends were trimmed by 4 bases and 8 bases, with 12 bases remaining between them. The CDR3 is 13 residues long. Germline assignment: CDR1 MNHEY and CDR2 SMNVEV (reference sequence). For the CDR3, the DNA is TGTGCCAGCAGTTGGCCGGGAAATTATGAGCAGTTCTTC. Its translation is CASSWPGNYEQFF.

The V call is TRBV7-9, the J call TRBJ1-2; 7 bases agree with TRBD1. In germline, CDR1 is SEHNR, CDR2 FQNEAQ (reference sequence). There are 14 residues in the CDR3. After removal of 1 base from V and 5 bases from J, the junction contained 4 bases not matched to a gene. CDR3 sequence reads: CASSLGTGVYGYTF. The DNA for the CDR3 is TGTGCCAGCAGCTTAGGGACAGGAGTTTATGGCTACACCTTC.

J is TRBJ2-7 and V is TRBV13, with D possibly matching TRBD1 (5 bases). Germline CDR1 and CDR2: PRHDT and FYEKMQ (reference sequence). The CDR3 loop spans 15 amino acids. The V end lost 2 bases, the J end lost 1 base, and 12 bases lay between the germline ends. Here the CDR3 reads CASSLSRQGSYEQYF. The CDR3 nucleotides are TGTGCCAGCAGCTTATCCCGCCAGGGATCCTACGAGCAGTACTTC.

The V gene is TRBV4-1, the J gene TRBJ1-5, with no clear D. Germline assignment: CDR1 MGHRA and CDR2 YSYEKL. The CDR3 sequence is 15 residues long. V was clipped by 0 bases and J by 3 bases, with 9 bases between them. The CDR3 loop reads CASSQDATDNQPQHF. CDR3 nucleotides: TGCGCCAGCAGCCAAGATGCCACCGACAATCAGCCCCAGCATTTT.

The rearrangement joins TRBV7-3 to TRBJ2-7; the D call may be TRBD1 or TRBD2 (5 bases each). Per the germline V gene, CDR1 is SGHTA and CDR2 is FQGTGA. With 5 bases removed from V and 5 bases from J, the gap between germline ends came to 13 bases. CDR3 length: 13 amino acids. The DNA of the CDR3 is TGTGCCAGCAGCACGGGACCAGGGAACGAGCAGTACTTC. Translating gives CASSTGPGNEQYF.

This chain links TRBV7-9 with TRBJ2-1, with 7 bases matching TRBD2. Germline lookup yields CDR1 SEHNR and CDR2 FQNEAQ (reference sequence). V trimming: 5 bases; J trimming: 7 bases; junction bases outside the gene matches: 11. This CDR3 has 15 amino acids. The CDR3 bases are TGTGCCAGCAGCGGTAAAGCGGGACCCCATAATGAGCAGTTCTTC. Its translation is CASSGKAGPHNEQFF.

The V gene is TRBV30, the J gene TRBJ2-1; D may be TRBD2 (5 bases). Germline V gene sequence: CDR1 GTSNPN, CDR2 SVGIG (reference sequence). Trimming left V 4 bases short and J 8 bases short, with 15 bases between. This CDR3 region has 13 residues. The CDR3 DNA reads TGTGCCTGGAACTTTGGCGGGCTTGATGAGCAGTTCTTC. Translation: CAWNFGGLDEQFF.

This chain joins TRBV10-2 and TRBJ1-2; D is possibly TRBD1 (6 bases). Trimming pared 1 base from V and 6 bases from J, leaving 12 bases between. Germline-derived CDR1 and CDR2 are WSHSY and SAAADI. The CDR3 is 14 residues long. The CDR3, as DNA: TGCGCCAGCAGTGAGTGGGGGACAAGGGATGGCTACACCTTC. It yields the protein CASSEWGTRDGYTF.

The chain's CDR3 is CASSPRPDTQYF. In DNA form, the CDR3 reads TGTGCCAGTAGCCCCCGGCCAGATACGCAGTATTTT. The chain has TRBV19 and TRBJ2-3; D gene uncertain. V dropped 6 bases and J dropped 4 bases, with 8 bases sitting between them. The CDR3 loop spans 12 amino acids. The germline V gene has CDR1 LNHDA and CDR2 SQIVND (reference sequence). Full variable domain (missing parts from reference TRBV19 and TRBJ2-3): DGGITQSPKYLFRKEGQNVTLSCEQNLNHDAMYWYRQDPGQGLRLIYYSQIVNDFQKGDIAEGYSVSREKKESFPLTVTSAQKNPTAFYLCASSPRPDTQYFGPGTRLTVL.

V usage is TRBV27 and J usage is TRBJ1-1, with a possible D match to TRBD1 (5 bases). V was shortened by 0 bases and J by 6 bases, with 8 bases between the two germline ends. The CDR3 is 13 residues long. Germline values: CDR1 MNHEY, CDR2 SMNVEV (reference sequence). The chain's CDR3 is CASSLSPGAEAFF. In DNA, the CDR3 is TGTGCCAGCAGTTTATCCCCGGGGGCTGAAGCTTTCTTT.